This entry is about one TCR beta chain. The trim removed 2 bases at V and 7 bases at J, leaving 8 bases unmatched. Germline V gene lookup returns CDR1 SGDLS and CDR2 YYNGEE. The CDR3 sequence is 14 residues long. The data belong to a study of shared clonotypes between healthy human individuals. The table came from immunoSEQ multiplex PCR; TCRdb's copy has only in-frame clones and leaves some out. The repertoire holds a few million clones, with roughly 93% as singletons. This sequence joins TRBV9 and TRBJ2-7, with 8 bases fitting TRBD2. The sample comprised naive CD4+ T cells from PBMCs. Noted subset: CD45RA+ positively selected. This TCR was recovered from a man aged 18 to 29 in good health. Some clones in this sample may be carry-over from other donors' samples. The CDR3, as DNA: TGTGCCAGCAGCGTTTGGACTAGCCCTGGGGAGCAGTACTTC. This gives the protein CASSVWTSPGEQYF.